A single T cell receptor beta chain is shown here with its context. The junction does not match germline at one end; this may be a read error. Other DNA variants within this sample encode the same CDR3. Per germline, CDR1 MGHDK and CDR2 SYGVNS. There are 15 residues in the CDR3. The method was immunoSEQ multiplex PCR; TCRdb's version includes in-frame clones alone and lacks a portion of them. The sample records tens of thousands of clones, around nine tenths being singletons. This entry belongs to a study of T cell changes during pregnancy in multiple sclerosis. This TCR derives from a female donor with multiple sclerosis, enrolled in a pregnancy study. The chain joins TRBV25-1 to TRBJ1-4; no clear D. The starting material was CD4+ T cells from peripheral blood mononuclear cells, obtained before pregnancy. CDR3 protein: CASSDLSRIDEKLFF. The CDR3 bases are TGTGCCAGCAGTGACCTCTCCAGGATCGATGAAAAGCTGTTTTTT. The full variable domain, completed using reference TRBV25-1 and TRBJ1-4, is EADIYQTPRYLVIGTGKKITLECSQTMGHDKMYWYQQDPGMELHLIHYSYGVNSTEKGDLSSESTVSRIRTEHFPLTLESARPSHTSQYLCASSDLSRIDEKLFFGSGTQLSVL.